This T cell receptor beta chain was found in a study of cytomegalovirus exposure and HLA in healthy donors. The donors were members of the validation cohort, which comprised 100 to 150 subjects and was separate from the first cohort of 670 or so subjects. In the case of this clone: Antigen unknown.

Assay used: immunoSEQ multiplex PCR; TCRdb lists only in-frame clones, some missing. The sample consists of 150,000 or so clones, around nine tenths of them appearing once. V was clipped by 4 bases and J by 7 bases, with 13 bases between them. CDR3 length: 13 residues. Germline V gene data show CDR1 as MNHEY and CDR2 as SMNVEV (reference sequence). Study results and limitations: According to a subsequent analysis, TCR clusters identified in the first cohort showed a tendency to co-occur across the 120 validation repertoires. Altogether, 164 TCR beta chains were recorded as cytomegalovirus-associated. In vitro, three CMV-associated chains proved specific for CMV antigens.

The chain couples TRBV27 to TRBJ1-1; a possible D gene is TRBD1 (5 bases). The TCR was taken from a young man in good health and CMV-seropositive. Sequenced material: PBMCs. CDR3 coding DNA: TGTGCCAGCAGTTCGCGGGGGGGTGGTGAAGCTTTCTTT. Its translation: CASSSRGGGEAFF.